This T cell receptor beta chain was sequenced during a study of Graves' ophthalmopathy and Graves' hyperthyroidism. The wider study: Untreated patients at initial diagnosis provided peripheral blood.

RNA transcripts were the template, and TCR beta CDR3 regions were amplified from them. The first round was an RT-PCR with HTBI primers, and the second round was a multiplex PCR. One entry per CDR3 protein, called by TCRdb with MiXCR from the multiplex PCR reads. The sample has about 210,000 distinct CDR3 sequences; approximately 28% are singletons. Trimming stripped 4 bases from V and 6 bases from J, with 12 bases between. Germline-derived CDR1 and CDR2 are MNHEY and SVGEGT. The CDR3 consists of 13 residues. Symptoms, serum thyroxine and TRAb, thyroid ultrasound, and orbital computed tomography formed the diagnostic basis. PBMCs had their origin in fresh peripheral blood (about 10 ml).

The chain couples TRBV6-2 or TRBV6-3 to TRBJ2-5; D is perhaps TRBD1 (5 bases). The sequencing input was peripheral blood. The sequence was collected from a man between 45 and 60 years old with Graves' ophthalmopathy. The CDR3 DNA reads as TGTGCCAGCAGTTCTGCAGGGTTGAAGACCCAGTACTTC. Translation: CASSSAGLKTQYF.